What follows are 14 T cell receptor beta chains derived from one specimen sequenced in a study of blood T cell repertoires in COVID-19. Sequenced by immunoSEQ multiplex PCR; TCRdb stores in-frame clones only, minus some. The sample gives 110,000 or so clones, 84% of which show up once; about 6.6% is in the top ten. Sequencing was performed on peripheral blood. These receptor sequences come from a woman aged 45-59 years with acute or convalescent COVID-19.

The V call is TRBV4-2, the J call TRBJ1-6, with 7 bases matching TRBD1. V trimming: 1 base; J trimming: 15 bases; junction bases outside the gene matches: 9. Germline V gives CDR1 LGHNA, CDR2 YNFKEQ. CDR3 length equals 14 residues. CDR3 DNA: TGTGCCAGCAGCCAAGTTCAAGGGGGCGCGGTCCTCCACTTT. Amino acids: CASSQVQGGAVLHF.

About this clone itself: One end of the junction fails to match germline, which may point to a read error. Written as DNA, the CDR3 is TGTGCCAGCTCGCCACTAGACAGGGAAGGCTACACCTTC. This codes for CASSPLDREGYTF. This chain connects TRBV18 to TRBJ1-2; 7 bases map to TRBD1. This CDR3 region has 13 residues. CDR1 and CDR2 (germline): KGHSH, LQKENI.

This clone was seen a few times. This sequence joins TRBV9 and TRBJ1-3; TRBD1 aligns across 7 bases. The CDR3 is 13 amino acids. CDR1 is SGDLS and CDR2 is YYNGEE in the germline V gene. Trimming at V came to 8 bases and at J to 0 bases, leaving 2 bases not matched to a gene. The CDR3 spells CASGTASGNTIYF. The CDR3, as DNA: TGTGCCAGTGGGACAGCCTCTGGAAACACCATATATTTT.

This clone came up once. The chain joins TRBV15 to TRBJ1-3; 8 bases align to TRBD1. This CDR3 spans 17 amino acids. The germline V gene has CDR1 LNHNV and CDR2 YYDKDF (reference sequence). Trimming cost V 0 bases and J 0 bases; bases outside gene matches: 4. This CDR3 reads CATSRDRQGASGNTIYF. The CDR3 DNA follows: TGTGCCACCAGCAGAGACCGGCAGGGGGCCTCTGGAAACACCATATATTTT.

CDR3: CASSHTGEETQYF. CDR3 coding DNA: TGTGCCAGCAGCCATACGGGGGAAGAGACCCAGTACTTC. The chain employs TRBV5-5 and TRBJ2-5, with a tentative D call TRBD2 (6 bases). The V end lost 4 bases, the J end lost 3 bases, and 10 bases lay between the germline ends. The CDR3 runs 13 residues. Per germline, CDR1 SGHKS and CDR2 YYEKEE (reference sequence).

The rearrangement uses TRBV6-5 and TRBJ1-4; 9 bases align to TRBD1. Losses at the gene ends were 6 bases for V and 7 bases for J; bases not matched to a gene: 6. From germline, CDR1 is MNHEY and CDR2 SVGAGI. CDR3 length: 14 amino acids. The CDR3 sequence: CASRTGTGSEKLFF. The CDR3 region has the DNA TGTGCCAGCAGAACCGGGACAGGGAGTGAAAAACTGTTTTTT.

The V and J genes are TRBV14 and TRBJ2-7, with a tentative D call TRBD1 (5 bases). In germline, CDR1 is SGHDN, CDR2 FVKESK. Trimming removed 0 bases at V and 6 bases at J, with 12 bases between. The CDR3 covers 14 residues. CDR3 protein: CASSQDSGALEQYF. The DNA for the CDR3 is TGTGCCAGCAGCCAAGACTCTGGGGCTCTCGAGCAGTACTTC. The variable domain in full, with the rest retrieved from reference TRBV14 and TRBJ2-7, is EAGVTQFPSHSVIEKGQTVTLRCDPISGHDNLYWYRRVMGKEIKFLLHFVKESKQDESGMPNNRFLAERTGGTYSTLKVQPAELEDSGVYFCASSQDSGALEQYFGPGTRLTVT.

The chain carries TRBV5-1 and TRBJ1-1, with a weak D call TRBD1 (6 bases). The length of the CDR3 is 15 residues. Germline CDR1 reads SGHRS; CDR2 reads YFSETQ. Trimming pared 4 bases from V and 1 base from J, leaving 14 bases between. CDR3 coding DNA: TGCGCCAGCAGCATCCGACAGGCCTCGAACACTGAAGCTTTCTTT. Translated: CASSIRQASNTEAFF.

This sequence joins TRBV5-8 and TRBJ1-1; tentatively, D is TRBD1 (6 bases). Between the trimmed V and J ends, which lost 4 bases and 3 bases, there was a span of 19 bases. The CDR3 is made up of 16 amino acids. The germline gives CDR1 SGHTS, CDR2 YDEGEE. The CDR3 sequence: CASSKHRERGDTEAFF. The CDR3 bases are TGTGCCAGCAGCAAACACAGGGAACGTGGCGACACTGAAGCTTTCTTT.

This clone was observed once. V is TRBV5-1 and J is TRBJ2-2; 11 bases are a match to TRBD1. CDR3 size: 16 residues. V lost 5 bases and J lost 1; bases outside the gene matches: 4. The germline CDR1 and CDR2 sequences are SGHRS and YFSETQ. The CDR3 sequence: CASRTDRGRNTGELFF. In nucleotides, the CDR3 is TGCGCCAGCAGAACGGACAGGGGGCGGAACACCGGGGAGCTGTTTTTT.

The V and J genes are TRBV9 and TRBJ2-2, with TRBD2 identical over 13 bases. The CDR3 runs 18 residues. Germline-derived CDR1 and CDR2 are SGDLS and YYNGEE. J was trimmed by 2 bases and V by 4 bases; bases with no gene match: 8. The DNA of the CDR3 is TGTGCCAGCAGCCTAAGACTAGCGGGGGGACTAAACACCGGGGAGCTGTTTTTT. Translating it yields CASSLRLAGGLNTGELFF.

This chain uses TRBV24-1 with TRBJ2-3, with TRBD1 matching over 8 bases. V was pared by 5 bases and J by 3 bases, with 3 bases of the junction left unmatched. This CDR3 is built from 14 residues. CDR1 is KGHDR, CDR2 SFDVKD, per germline. The CDR3 coding sequence is TGTGCCACCAGTGCGCAGGGGGCTACAGATACGCAGTATTTT. Translated: CATSAQGATDTQYF.

The genes are TRBV18 and TRBJ1-2, with D unresolved. The V and J ends lost 3 bases and 6 bases respectively, with 11 bases between them. Germline CDR1 and CDR2: KGHSH and LQKENI. The CDR3 spans 13 residues. This CDR3 is CASSPEVRDGYTF. CDR3 bases: TGTGCCAGCTCACCCGAGGTACGGGATGGCTACACCTTC.

This clone was seen more than once but under ten times. The chain recombines TRBV2 with TRBJ2-2; 7 bases are a match to TRBD1. The CDR3 length is 14 residues. Germline V gene sequence: CDR1 SNHLY, CDR2 FYNNEI. Trimming cost V 8 bases and J 7 bases; bases outside gene matches: 10. The CDR3 coding sequence is TGTGCCAGCCTTGAGACAGGGTCCAGCGGGGAGCTGTTTTTT. As protein: CASLETGSSGELFF.